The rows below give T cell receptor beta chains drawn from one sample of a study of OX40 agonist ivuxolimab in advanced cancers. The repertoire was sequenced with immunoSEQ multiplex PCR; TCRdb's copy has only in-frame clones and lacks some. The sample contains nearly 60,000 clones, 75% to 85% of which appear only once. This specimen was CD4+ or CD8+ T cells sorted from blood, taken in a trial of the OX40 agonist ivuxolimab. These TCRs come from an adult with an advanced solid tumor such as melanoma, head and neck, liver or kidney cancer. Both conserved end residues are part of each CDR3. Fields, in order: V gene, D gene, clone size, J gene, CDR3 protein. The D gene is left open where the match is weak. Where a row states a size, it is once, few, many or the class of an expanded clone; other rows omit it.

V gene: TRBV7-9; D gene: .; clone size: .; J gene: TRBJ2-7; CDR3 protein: CASSSRDEQYF
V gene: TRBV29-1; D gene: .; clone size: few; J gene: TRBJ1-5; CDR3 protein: CSVAGGNQPQHF
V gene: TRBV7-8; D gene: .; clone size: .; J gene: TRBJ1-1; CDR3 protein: CASTSGTARRDTEAFF
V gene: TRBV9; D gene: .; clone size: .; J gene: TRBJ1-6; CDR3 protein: CASSVEGSSYNSPLHF
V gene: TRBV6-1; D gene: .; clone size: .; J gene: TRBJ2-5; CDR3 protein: CASSEVTQETQYF
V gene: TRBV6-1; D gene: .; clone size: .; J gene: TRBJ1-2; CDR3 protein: CAIRAVAHSYGYTF
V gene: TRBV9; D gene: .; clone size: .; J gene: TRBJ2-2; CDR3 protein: CASSVVADMRNTGELFF
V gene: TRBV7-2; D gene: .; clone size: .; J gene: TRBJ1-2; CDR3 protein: CASSPRRGNGYTF
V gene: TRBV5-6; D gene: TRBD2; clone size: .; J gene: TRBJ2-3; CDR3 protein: CASSLDGLAGRRDTQYF
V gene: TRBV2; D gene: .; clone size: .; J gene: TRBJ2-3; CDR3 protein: CASSVGAGQSTDTQYF
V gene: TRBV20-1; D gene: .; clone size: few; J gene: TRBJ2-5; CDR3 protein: CGGGLETQYF
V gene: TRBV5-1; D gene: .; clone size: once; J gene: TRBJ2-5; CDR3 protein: CASSLDRETQYF
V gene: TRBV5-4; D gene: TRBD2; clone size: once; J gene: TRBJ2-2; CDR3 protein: CASSSESSGANTGELFF
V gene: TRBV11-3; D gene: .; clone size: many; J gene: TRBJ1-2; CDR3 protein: CASSGISNYGYTF
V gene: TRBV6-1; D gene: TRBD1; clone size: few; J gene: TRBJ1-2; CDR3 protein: CASSEGQGVGYTF
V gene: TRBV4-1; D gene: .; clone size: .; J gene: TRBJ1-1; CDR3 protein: CASSPPGGPGRITEAFF
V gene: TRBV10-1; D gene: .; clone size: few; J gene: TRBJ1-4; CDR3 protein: CASSESNGEKLFF
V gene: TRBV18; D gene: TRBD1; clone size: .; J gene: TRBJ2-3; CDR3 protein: CASSPGTGGTDTQYF
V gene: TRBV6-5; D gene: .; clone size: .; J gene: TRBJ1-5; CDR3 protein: CASRAPNQPQHF
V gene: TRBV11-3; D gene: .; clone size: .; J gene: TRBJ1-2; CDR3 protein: CASSSLRGGGDGYTF
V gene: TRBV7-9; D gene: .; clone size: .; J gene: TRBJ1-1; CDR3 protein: CASSLGSQGGGAFF
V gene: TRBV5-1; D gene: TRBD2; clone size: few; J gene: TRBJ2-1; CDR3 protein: CASSGVTSGGNNEQFF
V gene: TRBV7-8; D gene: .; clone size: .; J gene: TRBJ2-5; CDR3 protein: CASSSAGIQETQYF
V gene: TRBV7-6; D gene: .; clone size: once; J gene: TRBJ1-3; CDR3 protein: CASSPTVPNSGNTIYF
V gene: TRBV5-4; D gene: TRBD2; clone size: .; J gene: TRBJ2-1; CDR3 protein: CASSFTSGGYNEQFF
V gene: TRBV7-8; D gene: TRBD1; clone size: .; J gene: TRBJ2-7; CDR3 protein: CASSLSGQLSYEQYF
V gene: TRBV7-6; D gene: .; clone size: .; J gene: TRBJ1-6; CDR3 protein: CASSLAEGGNSPLHF
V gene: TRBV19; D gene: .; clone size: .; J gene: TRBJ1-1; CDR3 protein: CASSRQVNTEAFF
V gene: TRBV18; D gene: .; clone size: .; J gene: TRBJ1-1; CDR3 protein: CATGAGNTEAFF
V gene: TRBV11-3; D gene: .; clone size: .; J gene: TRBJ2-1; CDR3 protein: CASSLEAAVEQFF
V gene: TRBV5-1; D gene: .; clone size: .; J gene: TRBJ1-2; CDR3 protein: CASSLTGDGDYGYTF
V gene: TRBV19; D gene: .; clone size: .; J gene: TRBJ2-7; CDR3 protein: CASSISDLLSYEQYF
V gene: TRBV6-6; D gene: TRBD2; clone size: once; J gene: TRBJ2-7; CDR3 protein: CAAKDRTSGDGVQYF
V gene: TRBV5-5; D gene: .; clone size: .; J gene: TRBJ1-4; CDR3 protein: CASSLWSNEKLFF